The subject of this entry is one T cell receptor (beta chain). What it recognizes is unknown. From germline, CDR1 is MNHEY and CDR2 SMNVEV (reference sequence). This CDR3 has 14 residues. V shed 1 base and J 5 bases; nucleotides not matched to a gene: 4. This specimen comes from a study of T-cell memory formation after mild COVID-19. Study-wide results and limits: CD4/CD8 balance characterized clones contracting day 15 to 85, and CD4+ skew characterized later expanders. Shrinking CD4+ clones resided mostly in CM and EM, and CD8+ ones in EMRA.

Constant-segment primers and 5'RACE yielded cDNA libraries for TCR alpha and TCR beta, each carrying sample barcodes and UMIs. Using its own MiXCR run on the 5' RACE reads, TCRdb lists one record per CDR3 protein. This sample yields some 310,000 distinct CDR3 sequences, of which around a fifth are seen a single time; about 21% belongs to the top ten. The receptor was derived from a man aged 18 to 30 who had mild COVID-19 (a few samples of this study predate the infection). Cell type and time point are not known. V gene TRBV27 combines with J gene TRBJ2-5, with 7 bases fitting TRBD1. The sample was PBMCs or a T cell subset sorted from them (not recorded which). CDR3 DNA: TGTGCCAGCAGTTTATGGTTGGGACAGGAGACCCAGTACTTC. This encodes CASSLWLGQETQYF.